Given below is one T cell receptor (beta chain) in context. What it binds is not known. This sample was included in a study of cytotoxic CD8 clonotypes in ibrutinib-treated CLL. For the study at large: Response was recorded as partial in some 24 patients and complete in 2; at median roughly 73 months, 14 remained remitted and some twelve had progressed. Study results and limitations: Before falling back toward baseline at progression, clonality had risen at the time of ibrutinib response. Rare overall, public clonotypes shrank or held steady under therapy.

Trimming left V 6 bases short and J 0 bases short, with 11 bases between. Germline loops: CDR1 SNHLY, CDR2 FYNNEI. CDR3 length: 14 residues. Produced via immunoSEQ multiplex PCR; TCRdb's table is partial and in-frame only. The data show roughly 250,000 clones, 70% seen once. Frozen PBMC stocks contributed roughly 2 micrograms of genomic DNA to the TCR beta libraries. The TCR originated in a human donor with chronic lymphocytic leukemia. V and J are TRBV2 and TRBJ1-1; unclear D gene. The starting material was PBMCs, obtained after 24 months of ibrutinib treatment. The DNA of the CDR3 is TGTGCCAGCAGCGACACAAGAATGAACACTGAAGCTTTCTTT. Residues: CASSDTRMNTEAFF.